This record covers a single T cell receptor beta chain. V was clipped by 5 bases and J by 4 bases, with 8 bases between them. Germline CDR1 LNHNV, CDR2 YYDKDF (reference sequence). The CDR3 totals 12 residues. This specimen belongs to a study of cytomegalovirus exposure and HLA in healthy donors. Overall study context: An early release of data contained 75 million to 90 million unique TCRs, which came from HLA-typed donors.

A multiplex PCR was run with 60 Vbeta primers and 13 Jbeta primers. Using immunoSEQ multiplex PCR, the repertoire was profiled, and TCRdb retains in-frame clones only, with some absent. The sample lists around 100,000 clones; 75% to 85% were seen once. This TCR was sampled from a woman aged 18-29 years in good health and CMV-seropositive. Sequences were obtained from PBMCs. The chain combines TRBV15 with TRBJ1-2; D ambiguous. This chain's CDR3 is CATSEGAYGYTF. As DNA, the CDR3 is TGTGCCACCAGCGAGGGAGCCTATGGCTACACCTTC.